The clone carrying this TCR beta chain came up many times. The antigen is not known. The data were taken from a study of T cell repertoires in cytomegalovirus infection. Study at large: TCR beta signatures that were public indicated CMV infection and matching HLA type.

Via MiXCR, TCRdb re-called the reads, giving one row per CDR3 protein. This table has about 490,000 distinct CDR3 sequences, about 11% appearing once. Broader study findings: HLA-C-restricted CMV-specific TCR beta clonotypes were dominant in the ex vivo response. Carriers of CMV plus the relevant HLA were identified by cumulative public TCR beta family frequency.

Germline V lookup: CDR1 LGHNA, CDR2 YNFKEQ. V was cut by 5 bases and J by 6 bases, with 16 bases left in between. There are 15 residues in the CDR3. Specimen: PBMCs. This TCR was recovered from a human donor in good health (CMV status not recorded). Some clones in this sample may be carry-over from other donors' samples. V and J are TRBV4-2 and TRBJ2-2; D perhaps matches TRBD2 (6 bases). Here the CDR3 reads CASSWDLLLAGELFF. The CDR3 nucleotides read TGTGCCAGCAGCTGGGACTTACTCCTGGCCGGGGAGCTGTTTTTT.